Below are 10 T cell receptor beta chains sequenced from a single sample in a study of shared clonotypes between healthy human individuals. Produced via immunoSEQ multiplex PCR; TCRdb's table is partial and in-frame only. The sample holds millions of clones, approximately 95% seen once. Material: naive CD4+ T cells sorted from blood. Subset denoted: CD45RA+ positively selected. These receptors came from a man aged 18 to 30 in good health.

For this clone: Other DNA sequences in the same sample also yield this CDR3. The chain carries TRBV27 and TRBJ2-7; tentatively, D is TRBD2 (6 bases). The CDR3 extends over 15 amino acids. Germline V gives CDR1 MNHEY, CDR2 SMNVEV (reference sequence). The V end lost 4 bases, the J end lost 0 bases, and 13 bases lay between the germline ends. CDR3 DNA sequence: TGTGCCAGCAGTTCAAGAACCGGGAGCTCCTACGAGCAGTACTTC. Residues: CASSSRTGSSYEQYF.

In DNA, the CDR3 is TGTGCCAGCAGTGACCGACAGAATCAGCCCCAGCATTTT. This translates into CASSDRQNQPQHF. The chain combines TRBV28 with TRBJ1-5, with D perhaps TRBD1 (5 bases). Deletions cut 5 bases from V and 4 bases from J, with 9 bases between. Germline V gene sequence: CDR1 MDHEN, CDR2 SYDVKM. The CDR3 loop spans 13 amino acids.

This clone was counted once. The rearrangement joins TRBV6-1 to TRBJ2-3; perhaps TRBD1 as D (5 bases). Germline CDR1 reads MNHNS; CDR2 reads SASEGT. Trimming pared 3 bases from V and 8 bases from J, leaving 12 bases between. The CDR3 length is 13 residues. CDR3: CASSDAGRGTQYF. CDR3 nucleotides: TGTGCCAGCAGTGACGCTGGTAGGGGTACGCAGTATTTT.

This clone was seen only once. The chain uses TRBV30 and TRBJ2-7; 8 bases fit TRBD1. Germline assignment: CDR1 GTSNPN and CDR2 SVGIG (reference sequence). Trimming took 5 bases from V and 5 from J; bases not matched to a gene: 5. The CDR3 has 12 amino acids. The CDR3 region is CAWDRGDNEQYF. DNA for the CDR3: TGTGCCTGGGACAGGGGAGACAACGAGCAGTACTTC.

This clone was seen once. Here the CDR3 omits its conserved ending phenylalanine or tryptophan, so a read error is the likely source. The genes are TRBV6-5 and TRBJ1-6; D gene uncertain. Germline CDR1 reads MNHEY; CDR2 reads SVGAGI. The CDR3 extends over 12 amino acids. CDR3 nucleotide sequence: TGTGCCATCAGTGAAGAGGGATCACCCCTCCACCTT. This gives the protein CAISEEGSPLHL.

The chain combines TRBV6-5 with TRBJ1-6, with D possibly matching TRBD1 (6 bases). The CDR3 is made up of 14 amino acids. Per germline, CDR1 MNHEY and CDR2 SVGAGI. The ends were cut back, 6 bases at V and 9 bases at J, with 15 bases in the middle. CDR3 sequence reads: CASSRQVLGSPLHF. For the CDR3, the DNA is TGTGCCAGCAGCCGACAGGTCCTGGGTTCACCCCTCCACTTT.

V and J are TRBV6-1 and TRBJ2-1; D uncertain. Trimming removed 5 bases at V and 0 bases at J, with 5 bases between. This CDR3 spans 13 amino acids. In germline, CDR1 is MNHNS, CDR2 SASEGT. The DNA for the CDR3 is TGTGCCAGCAGTTCACTCTCCTACAATGAGCAGTTCTTC. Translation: CASSSLSYNEQFF.

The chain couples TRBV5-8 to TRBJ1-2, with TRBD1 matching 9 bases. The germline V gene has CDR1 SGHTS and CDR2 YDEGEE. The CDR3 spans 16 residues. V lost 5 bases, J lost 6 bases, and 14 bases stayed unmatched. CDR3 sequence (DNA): TGTGCCAGCAGTATTATACCGGGACAGGGTTCCCATGGCTACACCTTC. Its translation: CASSIIPGQGSHGYTF.

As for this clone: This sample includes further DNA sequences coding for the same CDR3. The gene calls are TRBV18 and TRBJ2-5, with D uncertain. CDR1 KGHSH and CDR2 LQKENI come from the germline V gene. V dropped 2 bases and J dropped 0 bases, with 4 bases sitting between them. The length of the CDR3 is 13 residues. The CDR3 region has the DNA TGTGCCAGCTCACCAAACAACCAAGAGACCCAGTACTTC. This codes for CASSPNNQETQYF.

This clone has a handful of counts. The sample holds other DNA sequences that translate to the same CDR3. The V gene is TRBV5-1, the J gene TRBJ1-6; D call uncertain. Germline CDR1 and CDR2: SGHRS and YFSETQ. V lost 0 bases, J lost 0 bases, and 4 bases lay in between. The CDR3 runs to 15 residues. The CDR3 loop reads CASSLGSSYNSPLHF. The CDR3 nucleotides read TGCGCCAGCAGCTTGGGAAGCTCCTATAATTCACCCCTCCACTTT.